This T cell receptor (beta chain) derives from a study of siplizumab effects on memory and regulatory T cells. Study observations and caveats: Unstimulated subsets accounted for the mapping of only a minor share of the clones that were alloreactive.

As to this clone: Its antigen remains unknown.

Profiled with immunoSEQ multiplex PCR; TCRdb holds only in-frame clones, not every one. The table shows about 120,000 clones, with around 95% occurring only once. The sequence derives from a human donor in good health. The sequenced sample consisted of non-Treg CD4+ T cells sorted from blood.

This CDR3 is CASSRAQGIYEQYF. CDR3 coding DNA: TGTGCCAGCTCACGGGCACAGGGGATCTACGAGCAGTACTTC. The chain recombines TRBV18 with TRBJ2-7, with TRBD1 matching over 7 bases. This CDR3 spans 14 amino acids. V lost 4 bases and J lost 3; bases outside the gene matches: 6. Germline CDR1 and CDR2: KGHSH and LQKENI.